The rows below give T cell receptor beta chains drawn from one sample of a study of blood T cell repertoires in COVID-19. Here immunoSEQ multiplex PCR was the method, and the copy in TCRdb shows in-frame clones only, minus some. The data hold 120,000 to 150,000 clones, with roughly 84% observed a single time. Sequenced sample: PBMCs or T cells enriched from blood (not recorded which). Receptors originate from a woman between 50 and 59 years old who had been exposed to COVID-19. CDR3s include the opening cysteine and the closing phenylalanine or tryptophan. D genes are given only for firm matches. Rows give clone size only sometimes, using once, few, many, or a class for an expanded clone.

NA	NA	TRBV13	TRBJ2-3	CASSLVPVGVDTQYF	TGTGCCAGCAGCTTAGTTCCAGTCGGGGTAGATACGCAGTATTTT
NA	TRBD1	TRBV7-9	TRBJ1-6	CATPGGQGLNSPLHF	TGTGCCACACCCGGCGGACAGGGGCTGAATTCACCCCTCCACTTT
once	TRBD1	TRBV23-1	TRBJ1-2	CASSSTGTGALFNYGYTF	TGCGCCAGCAGTTCCACTGGGACAGGGGCGCTATTTAACTATGGCTACACCTTC
NA	NA	TRBV12-3/TRBV12-4	TRBJ1-4	CASSLGGEKLFF	TGTGCCAGCAGTTTAGGGGGCGAAAAACTGTTTTTT
NA	TRBD1	TRBV7-2	TRBJ2-1	CASSNRGRGEQFF	TGTGCCAGCAGCAACAGGGGGCGTGGTGAGCAGTTCTTC
NA	NA	TRBV7-3	TRBJ2-3	CASSPTLGADTQYF	TGTGCCAGCAGCCCGACACTAGGAGCCGATACGCAGTATTTT
NA	NA	TRBV19	TRBJ2-3	CASSLSSPGDYTDTQYF	TGTGCCAGTAGTTTATCCAGCCCAGGGGATTACACAGATACGCAGTATTTT
NA	NA	TRBV6-6	TRBJ1-2	CASSTHTGANYGYTF	TGTGCCAGCAGCACGCACACAGGAGCTAACTATGGCTACACCTTC
NA	NA	TRBV19	TRBJ1-1	CASSMRAQVSPEAFF	TGTGCCAGTAGTATGCGGGCCCAAGTGAGTCCTGAAGCTTTCTTT
many	TRBD1	TRBV5-1	TRBJ1-2	CASSYPGQGYGYTF	TGCGCCAGCAGTTACCCGGGACAGGGGTATGGCTACACCTTC
NA	TRBD2	TRBV6-2/TRBV6-3	TRBJ2-5	CASSYSITSGLAGNQETQYF	TGTGCCAGCAGTTACTCGATTACGTCGGGACTAGCGGGGAACCAAGAGACCCAGTACTTC
NA	NA	TRBV10-2	TRBJ1-2	CASSEPVQVGALDYTF	TGCGCCAGCAGTGAACCCGTACAGGTTGGGGCCCTTGACTACACCTTC
NA	NA	TRBV18	TRBJ2-3	CASSPVGKDTQYF	TGTGCCAGCTCACCAGTGGGCAAAGATACGCAGTATTTT